This T cell receptor beta chain was sequenced during a study of shared clonotypes between healthy human individuals. Study findings and constraints: Generally, naive subsets (rather than memory subsets) showed larger estimated richness.

Clones were sequenced by immunoSEQ multiplex PCR, and TCRdb holds only the in-frame ones, with some missing. Among 300,000 to 400,000 clones listed, more than 75% were seen once. Trimming left V 1 base short and J 0 bases short, with 13 bases between. The CDR3 sequence is 18 residues long. CDR1 MNHNS and CDR2 SASEGT come from the germline V gene. A remark on this clone: What it binds is not known.

Combination of CD45RO+ cells with CCR7-negative CD45RA+ TemRA cells was used for CD8 memory. This rearrangement joins TRBV6-1 to TRBJ2-6; a weak D match, TRBD2 (6 bases). The receptor was isolated from a man between 18 and 35 years old in good health. Sequencing input: memory CD8+ T cells sorted from blood. Subset of the sample: CD45RO+ cells pooled with CCR7-negative TemRA cells. CDR3 protein: CASSEVGGRDSGANVLTF. In DNA, the CDR3 is TGTGCCAGCAGTGAAGTCGGAGGGCGAGACTCTGGGGCCAACGTCCTGACTTTC.